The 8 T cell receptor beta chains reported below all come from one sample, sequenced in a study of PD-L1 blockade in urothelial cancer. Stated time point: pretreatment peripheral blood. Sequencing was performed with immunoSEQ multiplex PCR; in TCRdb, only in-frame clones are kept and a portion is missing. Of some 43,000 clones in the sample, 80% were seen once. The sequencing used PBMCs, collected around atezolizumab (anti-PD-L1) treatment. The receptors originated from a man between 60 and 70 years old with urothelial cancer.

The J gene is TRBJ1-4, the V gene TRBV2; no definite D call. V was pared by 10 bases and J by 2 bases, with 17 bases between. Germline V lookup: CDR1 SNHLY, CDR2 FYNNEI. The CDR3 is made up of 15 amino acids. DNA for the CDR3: TGTGCCATAACCCGGGATACAGCTACTAATGAAAAACTGTTTTTT. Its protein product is CAITRDTATNEKLFF. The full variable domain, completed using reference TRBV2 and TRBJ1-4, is EPEVTQTPSHQVTQMGQEVILRCVPISNHLYFYWYRQILGQKVEFLVSFYNNEISEKSEIFDDQFSVERPDGSNFTLKIRSTKLEDSAMYFCAITRDTATNEKLFFGSGTQLSVL.

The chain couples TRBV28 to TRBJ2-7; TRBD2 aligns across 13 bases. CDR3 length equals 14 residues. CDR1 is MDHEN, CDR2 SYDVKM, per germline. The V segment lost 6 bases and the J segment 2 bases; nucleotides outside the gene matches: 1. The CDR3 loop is CASRTSGRAYEQYF. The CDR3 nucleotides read TGTGCCAGCAGAACTAGCGGGAGGGCCTACGAGCAGTACTTC.

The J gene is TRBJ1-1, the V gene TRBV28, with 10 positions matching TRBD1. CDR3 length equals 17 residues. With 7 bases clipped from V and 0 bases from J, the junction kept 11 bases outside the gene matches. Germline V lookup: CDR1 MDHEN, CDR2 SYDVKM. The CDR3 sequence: CASKTRGQGLVNTEAFF. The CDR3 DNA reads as TGTGCCAGCAAAACTCGGGGACAGGGGCTGGTGAACACTGAAGCTTTCTTT.

Here the CDR3 reads CASSSRQGKSNQPQHF. CDR3 nucleotide sequence: TGTGCCAGCAGTTCTCGACAGGGAAAGAGCAATCAGCCCCAGCATTTT. J is TRBJ1-5 and V is TRBV28, with 7 bases lining up with TRBD1. The ends lost 4 bases at V and 1 base at J; junction bases unmatched: 7. The CDR3 covers 16 residues. The V gene's germline CDR1 is MDHEN and CDR2 SYDVKM.

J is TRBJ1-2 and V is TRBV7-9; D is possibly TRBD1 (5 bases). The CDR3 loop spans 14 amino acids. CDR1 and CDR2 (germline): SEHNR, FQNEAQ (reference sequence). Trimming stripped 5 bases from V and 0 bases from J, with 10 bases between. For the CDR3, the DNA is TGTGCCAGCAGCCGACGGGGGGCTAACTATGGCTACACCTTC. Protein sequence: CASSRRGANYGYTF.

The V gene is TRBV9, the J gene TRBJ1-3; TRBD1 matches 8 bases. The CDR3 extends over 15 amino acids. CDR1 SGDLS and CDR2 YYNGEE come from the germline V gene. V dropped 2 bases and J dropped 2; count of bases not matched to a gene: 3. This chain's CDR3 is CASSVTGAAGNTIYF. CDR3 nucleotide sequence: TGTGCCAGCAGCGTGACAGGGGCTGCTGGAAACACCATATATTTT.

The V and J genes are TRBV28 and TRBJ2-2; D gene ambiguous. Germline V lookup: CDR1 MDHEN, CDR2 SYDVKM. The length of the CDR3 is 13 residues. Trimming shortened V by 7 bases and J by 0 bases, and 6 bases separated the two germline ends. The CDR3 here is CASNSANTGELFF. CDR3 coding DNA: TGTGCCAGCAATTCAGCGAACACCGGGGAGCTGTTTTTT.

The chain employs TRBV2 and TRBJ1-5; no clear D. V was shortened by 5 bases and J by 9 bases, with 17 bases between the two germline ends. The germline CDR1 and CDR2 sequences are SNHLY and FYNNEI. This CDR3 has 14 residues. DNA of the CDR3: TGTGCCAGCAGTACCGGGTCCGTCGTAGGGCCCCAGCATTTT. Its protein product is CASSTGSVVGPQHF.